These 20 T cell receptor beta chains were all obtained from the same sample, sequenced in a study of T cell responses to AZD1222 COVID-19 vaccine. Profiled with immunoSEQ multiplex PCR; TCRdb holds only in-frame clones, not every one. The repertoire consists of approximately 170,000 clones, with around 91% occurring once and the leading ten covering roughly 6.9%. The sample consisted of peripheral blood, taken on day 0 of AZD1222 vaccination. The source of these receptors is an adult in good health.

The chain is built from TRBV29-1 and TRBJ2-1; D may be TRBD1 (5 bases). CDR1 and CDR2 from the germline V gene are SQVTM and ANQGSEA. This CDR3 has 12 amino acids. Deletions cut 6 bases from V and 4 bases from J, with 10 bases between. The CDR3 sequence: CSVGDRYNEQFF. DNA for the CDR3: TGCAGCGTAGGGGATAGGTACAATGAGCAGTTCTTC.

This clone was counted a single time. As DNA, the CDR3 is TGTGCCAGCAGTTCACAGGGGGCAAATTCACCCCTCCACTTT. Translated: CASSSQGANSPLHF. J is TRBJ1-6 and V is TRBV6-5; TRBD1 aligns across 9 bases. Trimming cost V 4 bases and J 7 bases; bases outside gene matches: 2. This CDR3 has 14 amino acids. Looked up from germline, CDR1 is MNHEY and CDR2 is SVGAGI.

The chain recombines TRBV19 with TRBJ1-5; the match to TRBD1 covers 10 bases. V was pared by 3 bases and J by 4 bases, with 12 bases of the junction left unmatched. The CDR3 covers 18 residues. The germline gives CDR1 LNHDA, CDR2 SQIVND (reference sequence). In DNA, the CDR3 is TGTGCCAGTAGTATTCGGACAGGGGGGAGGTGGCGGAATCAGCCCCAGCATTTT. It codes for CASSIRTGGRWRNQPQHF.

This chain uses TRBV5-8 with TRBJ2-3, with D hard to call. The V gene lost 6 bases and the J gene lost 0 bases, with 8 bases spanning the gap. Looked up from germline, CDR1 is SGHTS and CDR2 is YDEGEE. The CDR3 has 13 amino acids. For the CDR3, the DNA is TGTGCCAGCACGGCAGTCAGCACAGATACGCAGTATTTT. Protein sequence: CASTAVSTDTQYF.

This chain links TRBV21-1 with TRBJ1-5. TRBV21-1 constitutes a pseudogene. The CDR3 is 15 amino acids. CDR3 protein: CASSKAGLRNQPQHF. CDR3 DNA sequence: TGTGCCAGCAGCAAAGCGGGACTGCGCAATCAGCCCCAGCATTTT.

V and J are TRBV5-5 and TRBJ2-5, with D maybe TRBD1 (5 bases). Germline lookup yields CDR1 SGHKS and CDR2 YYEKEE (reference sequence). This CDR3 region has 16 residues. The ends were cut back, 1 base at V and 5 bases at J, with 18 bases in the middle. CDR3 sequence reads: CASSLTHRIRPETQYF. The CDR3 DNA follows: TGTGCCAGCAGCTTGACCCACAGGATCCGACCCGAGACCCAGTACTTC.

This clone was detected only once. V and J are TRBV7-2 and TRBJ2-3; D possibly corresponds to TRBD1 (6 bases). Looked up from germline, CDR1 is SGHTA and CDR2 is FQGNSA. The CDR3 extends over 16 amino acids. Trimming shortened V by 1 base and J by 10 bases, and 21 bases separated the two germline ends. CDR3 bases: TGTGCCAGCAGCTTAGTTTTGGGGGCGGGCCCCCCGTCGCAGTATTTT. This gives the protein CASSLVLGAGPPSQYF.

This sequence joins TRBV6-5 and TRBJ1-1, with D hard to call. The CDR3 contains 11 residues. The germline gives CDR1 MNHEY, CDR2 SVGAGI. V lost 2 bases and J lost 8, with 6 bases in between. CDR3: CASSYLQEAFF. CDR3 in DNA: TGTGCCAGCAGTTACCTACAGGAAGCTTTCTTT.

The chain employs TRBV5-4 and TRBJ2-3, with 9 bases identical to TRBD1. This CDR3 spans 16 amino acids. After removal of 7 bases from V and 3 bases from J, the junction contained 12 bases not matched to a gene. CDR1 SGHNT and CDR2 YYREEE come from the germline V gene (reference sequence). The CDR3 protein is CASALGQGILTDTQYF. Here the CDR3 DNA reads TGTGCCAGCGCGCTGGGACAGGGAATATTGACAGATACGCAGTATTTT.

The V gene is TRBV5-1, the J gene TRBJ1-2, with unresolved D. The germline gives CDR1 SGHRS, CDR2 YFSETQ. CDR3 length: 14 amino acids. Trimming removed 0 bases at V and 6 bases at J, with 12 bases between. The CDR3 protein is CASSLDASRNGYTF. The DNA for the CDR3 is TGCGCCAGCAGCTTGGATGCGTCGCGGAATGGCTACACCTTC.

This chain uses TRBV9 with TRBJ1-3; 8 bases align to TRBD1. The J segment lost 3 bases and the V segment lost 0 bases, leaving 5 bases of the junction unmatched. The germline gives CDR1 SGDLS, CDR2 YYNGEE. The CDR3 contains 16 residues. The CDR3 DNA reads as TGTGCCAGCAGCGTAGATGCAGGGGGCGGTGGAAACACCATATATTTT. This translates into CASSVDAGGGGNTIYF.

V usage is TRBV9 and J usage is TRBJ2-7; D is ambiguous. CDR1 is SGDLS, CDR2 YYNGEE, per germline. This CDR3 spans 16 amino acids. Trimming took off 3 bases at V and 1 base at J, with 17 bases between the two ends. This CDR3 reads CASSGNPSGLSYEQYF. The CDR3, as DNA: TGTGCCAGCAGCGGAAACCCTTCGGGCCTTTCCTACGAGCAGTACTTC.

CDR3 residues: CASSRDPEETQYF. CDR3 sequence (DNA): TGTGCCAGTAGCCGGGATCCCGAAGAGACCCAGTACTTC. The rearrangement links TRBV19 to TRBJ2-5; D is possibly TRBD2 (5 bases). The germline gives CDR1 LNHDA, CDR2 SQIVND (reference sequence). This CDR3 has 13 residues. V was cut by 6 bases and J by 3 bases, with 11 bases left in between.

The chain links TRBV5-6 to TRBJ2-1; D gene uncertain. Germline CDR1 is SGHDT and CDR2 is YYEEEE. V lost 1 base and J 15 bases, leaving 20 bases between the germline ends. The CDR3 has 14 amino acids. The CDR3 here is CASSLLRPTTPRFF. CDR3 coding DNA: TGTGCCAGCAGCTTGCTGAGACCTACAACCCCCCGGTTCTTC.

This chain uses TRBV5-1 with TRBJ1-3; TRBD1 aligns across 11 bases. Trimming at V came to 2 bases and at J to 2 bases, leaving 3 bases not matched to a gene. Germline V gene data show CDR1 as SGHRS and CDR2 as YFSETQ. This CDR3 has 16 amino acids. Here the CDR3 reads CASSFAGQGAGNTIYF. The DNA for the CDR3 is TGCGCCAGCAGCTTCGCGGGACAGGGGGCTGGAAACACCATATATTTT.

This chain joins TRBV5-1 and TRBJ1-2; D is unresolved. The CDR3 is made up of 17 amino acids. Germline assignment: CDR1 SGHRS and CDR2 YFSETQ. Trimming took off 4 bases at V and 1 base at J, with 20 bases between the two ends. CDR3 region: CASSSLGRTLVNYGYTF. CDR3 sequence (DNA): TGCGCCAGCAGCAGCCTCGGGCGAACTTTGGTTAACTATGGCTACACCTTC.

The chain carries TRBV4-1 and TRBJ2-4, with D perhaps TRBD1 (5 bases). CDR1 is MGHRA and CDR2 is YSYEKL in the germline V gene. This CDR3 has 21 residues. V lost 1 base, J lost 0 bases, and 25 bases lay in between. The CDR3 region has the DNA TGCGCCAGCAGCCAAGGAGCCGTGCCAGGGAAAGAGGTCCAAGCCAAAAACATTCAGTACTTC. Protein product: CASSQGAVPGKEVQAKNIQYF.

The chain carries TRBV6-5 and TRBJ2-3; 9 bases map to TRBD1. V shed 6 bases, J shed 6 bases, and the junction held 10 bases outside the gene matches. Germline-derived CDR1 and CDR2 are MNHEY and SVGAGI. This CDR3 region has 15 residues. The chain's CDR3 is CASRGTGIIWDTQYF. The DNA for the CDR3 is TGTGCCAGCAGGGGGACAGGGATCATTTGGGATACGCAGTATTTT.

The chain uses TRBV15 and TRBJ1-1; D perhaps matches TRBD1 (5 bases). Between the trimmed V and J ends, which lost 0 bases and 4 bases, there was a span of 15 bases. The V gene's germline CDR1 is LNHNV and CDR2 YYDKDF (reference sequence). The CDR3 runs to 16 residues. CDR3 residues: CATSRDPGTRGTEAFF. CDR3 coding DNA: TGTGCCACCAGCAGAGATCCAGGGACGAGGGGCACTGAAGCTTTCTTT.

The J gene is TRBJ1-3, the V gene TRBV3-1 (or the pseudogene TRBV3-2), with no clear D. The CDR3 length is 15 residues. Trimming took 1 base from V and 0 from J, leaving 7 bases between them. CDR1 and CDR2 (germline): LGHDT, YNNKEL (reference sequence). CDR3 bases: TGTGCCAGCAGCCAAGTTGGACTCTCTGGAAACACCATATATTTT. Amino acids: CASSQVGLSGNTIYF.